This TCR beta chain was retrieved from a study of blood T cell repertoires in COVID-19. Across the whole study: Both acute and convalescent COVID-19 samples were obtained from the United States, Italy and Spain. Sample material is recorded as cDNA or gDNA derived from T cells, B-cell-depleted T cells, or PBMCs.

In the original analysis: Amplification of reference gene primers provided the estimated nucleated cell counts. The assay was immunoSEQ multiplex PCR, and TCRdb's table has in-frame clones only and misses some. Clone size and the V and J calls come from that table; the DNA yielded D and trimming. The repertoire includes some 150,000 clones, approximately 80% of them detected once, and 6% to 7.5% sits in the top ten. Sequencing was carried out using peripheral blood. The origin of this receptor is a human donor in a cohort sampled during active COVID-19.

The CDR3 nucleotides read TGTGCCAGCAGTTACGGCCTTTTGGCGGGGGCGACCGGGGAGCTGTTTTTT. Translation gives CASSYGLLAGATGELFF. This chain uses TRBV6-2 or TRBV6-3 with TRBJ2-2; a possible D gene is TRBD2 (7 bases). V lost 2 bases and J 5 bases, leaving 18 bases between the germline ends. This CDR3 region has 17 residues. Germline V CDR1 and CDR2: MNHEY, SVGEGT.